These 27 T cell receptor beta chains were all obtained from the same sample, sequenced in a study of blood T cell repertoires in COVID-19. This table comes from immunoSEQ multiplex PCR, and its TCRdb copy is limited to in-frame clones, with some not included. The sample holds roughly 300,000 clones; roughly 90% are singletons and the top ten take about 18%. Sequencing was carried out using PBMCs or T cells enriched from blood (not recorded which). All receptors derive from a woman in her twenties or thirties who had recovered from COVID-19.

The rearrangement uses TRBV6-2 or TRBV6-3 and TRBJ2-3; a possible D gene is TRBD1 (6 bases). The CDR3 runs 15 residues. Germline V gene sequence: CDR1 MNHEY, CDR2 SVGEGT. V lost 6 bases and J lost 3, with 16 bases in between. The CDR3 region has the DNA TGTGCCAGCAGCTCCCTAGGGGGTGGTACAGATACGCAGTATTTT. As protein: CASSSLGGGTDTQYF.

The table lists this clone with a count of one. The V and J genes are TRBV6-2 or TRBV6-3 and TRBJ2-7, with TRBD2 as a possible D gene (5 bases). CDR1 is MNHEY and CDR2 is SVGEGT in the germline V gene. Trimming removed 4 bases from V and 2 bases from J, with 12 bases in between. The CDR3 runs to 14 residues. Here the CDR3 reads CASSFGLDPYEQYF. The CDR3 DNA is TGTGCCAGCAGTTTCGGACTGGACCCCTACGAGCAGTACTTC.

The chain combines TRBV7-3 with TRBJ2-3; D is perhaps TRBD2 (7 bases). CDR1 and CDR2 from the germline V gene are SGHTA and FQGTGA. V dropped 1 base and J dropped 11 bases, with 13 bases sitting between them. This CDR3 is 13 amino acids long. CDR3 sequence (DNA): TGTGCCAGCAGCTTAAATGAGGGAGGGGGGCAGTATTTT. This gives the protein CASSLNEGGGQYF. Full variable domain (outside the CDR3, taken from reference TRBV7-3 and TRBJ2-3): GAGVSQTPSNKVTEKGKYVELRCDPISGHTALYWYRQSLGQGPEFLIYFQGTGAADDSGLPNDRFFAVRPEGSVSTLKIQRTERGDSAVYLCASSLNEGGGQYFGPGTRLTVL.

The chain combines TRBV3-1 (or the pseudogene TRBV3-2) with TRBJ2-5; no definite D call. The CDR3 runs to 14 residues. Germline V gene sequence: CDR1 LGHDT, CDR2 YNNKEL (reference sequence). The V end was cut by 1 base, the J end by 2 bases, with 8 bases between. The CDR3 nucleotides are TGTGCCAGCAGCCAAGGCCGGTCTCAAGAGACCCAGTACTTC. This encodes CASSQGRSQETQYF.

The genes are TRBV12-5 and TRBJ2-2; TRBD1 agrees at 9 bases. Germline CDR1 is LGHNT and CDR2 is FRNRAP. Trimming cost V 6 bases and J 6 bases; bases outside gene matches: 8. The CDR3 covers 15 residues. CDR3 DNA sequence: TGTGCTAGTGGCCCGGGACAGGGAGGCGCCGGGGAGCTGTTTTTT. This codes for CASGPGQGGAGELFF.

The chain links TRBV28 to TRBJ1-5, with no clear D. The CDR3 is 14 residues long. The V end was cut by 3 bases, the J end by 2 bases, with 8 bases between. Germline V lookup: CDR1 MDHEN, CDR2 SYDVKM. This chain's CDR3 is CASSFSGRNQPQHF. CDR3 DNA sequence: TGTGCCAGCAGTTTTTCAGGCCGCAATCAGCCCCAGCATTTT.

The rearrangement joins TRBV5-8 to TRBJ1-2, with a possible D match to TRBD1 (6 bases). The CDR3 sequence is 17 residues long. The V gene's germline CDR1 is SGHTS and CDR2 YDEGEE. Between the trimmed V and J ends, which lost 4 bases and 1 base, there was a span of 20 bases. CDR3 nucleotides: TGTGCCAGCAGCCGTCCCCCAACAGGGTTCTTTAACTATGGCTACACCTTC. It encodes CASSRPPTGFFNYGYTF.

A single count supports this clone. Here the CDR3 reads CASSPTGSNYGYTF. The CDR3, as DNA: TGTGCCAGCTCACCGACAGGGTCGAACTATGGCTACACCTTC. This sequence joins TRBV18 and TRBJ1-2, with 7 bases that match TRBD1. Germline V gene sequence: CDR1 KGHSH, CDR2 LQKENI. The CDR3 is 14 residues long. The J segment lost 2 bases and the V segment lost 3 bases, leaving 3 bases of the junction unmatched.

The gene calls are TRBV30 and TRBJ2-5; tentative D call: TRBD1 (6 bases). The CDR3 runs to 15 residues. Germline CDR1 and CDR2: GTSNPN and SVGIG (reference sequence). Trimming pared 0 bases from V and 1 base from J, leaving 12 bases between. This CDR3 reads CAWSVLQGAQETQYF. The CDR3 DNA reads TGTGCCTGGAGTGTATTACAGGGAGCCCAAGAGACCCAGTACTTC.

The chain is built from TRBV5-5 and TRBJ1-1; TRBD1 matches 9 bases. The length of the CDR3 is 15 residues. Germline CDR1 is SGHKS and CDR2 is YYEKEE (reference sequence). The V gene end was trimmed by 4 bases and the J gene end by 5 bases; junction bases not matched to a gene: 9. The CDR3 here is CASSPTGGGRTEAFF. In DNA, the CDR3 is TGTGCCAGCAGCCCGACAGGGGGAGGTCGGACTGAAGCTTTCTTT.

The chain recombines TRBV19 with TRBJ1-4; TRBD1 matches 8 bases. Germline loops: CDR1 LNHDA, CDR2 SQIVND (reference sequence). V shed 5 bases and J 5 bases; nucleotides not matched to a gene: 7. This CDR3 is 15 amino acids long. The CDR3 DNA is TGTGCCAGTAGTGCGAGGGACAGGCGAAATGAAAAACTGTTTTTT. Amino acid sequence: CASSARDRRNEKLFF.

The J gene is TRBJ1-1, the V gene TRBV5-8; 8 bases map to TRBD1. Trimming at V came to 4 bases and at J to 2 bases, leaving 10 bases not matched to a gene. This CDR3 comprises 16 residues. Germline V gene lookup returns CDR1 SGHTS and CDR2 YDEGEE. CDR3 DNA: TGTGCCAGCAGCGAGGGACAGGCGACCGTAAACACTGAAGCTTTCTTT. Its translation is CASSEGQATVNTEAFF.

As concerns this clone: This specimen includes other DNA sequences encoding the same CDR3. The chain couples TRBV3-1 (or the pseudogene TRBV3-2) to TRBJ2-1, with D possibly being TRBD1 (5 bases). The CDR3 runs to 12 residues. In germline, CDR1 is LGHDT, CDR2 YNNKEL (reference sequence). Trimming shortened V by 1 base and J by 9 bases, and 7 bases separated the two germline ends. The DNA for the CDR3 is TGTGCCAGCAGCCAAGGGGGCGGTGAGCAGTTCTTC. It translates to CASSQGGGEQFF.

The J gene is TRBJ1-2, the V gene TRBV2; no clear D gene. V was cut by 6 bases and J by 7 bases, with 18 bases left in between. The CDR3 extends over 14 amino acids. The germline gives CDR1 SNHLY, CDR2 FYNNEI. The CDR3 region is CASSASLWLSGYTF. In DNA, the CDR3 is TGTGCCAGCAGCGCCTCCTTGTGGCTCTCTGGCTACACCTTC. Full variable domain (remainder filled in from reference TRBV2 and TRBJ1-2): EPEVTQTPSHQVTQMGQEVILRCVPISNHLYFYWYRQILGQKVEFLVSFYNNEISEKSEIFDDQFSVERPDGSNFTLKIRSTKLEDSAMYFCASSASLWLSGYTFGSGTRLTVV.

The gene calls are TRBV18 and TRBJ2-1, with 7 bases identical to TRBD2. With V trimmed by 6 bases and J by 5 bases, 13 bases remained unmatched. The germline V gene encodes CDR1 KGHSH and CDR2 LQKENI. This CDR3 contains 16 residues. The chain's CDR3 is CASSGRAGRPNNEQFF. In nucleotides, the CDR3 is TGTGCCAGCTCGGGGAGAGCCGGGAGGCCAAACAATGAGCAGTTCTTC.

The chain uses TRBV19 and TRBJ2-7; 8 bases are shared with TRBD2. The V segment lost 3 bases and the J segment 2 bases; nucleotides outside the gene matches: 9. CDR3 length equals 16 residues. The germline gives CDR1 LNHDA, CDR2 SQIVND (reference sequence). CDR3 sequence (DNA): TGTGCCAGTAGTATTCGGATAGGGACTAGGACCTACGAGCAGTACTTC. Protein product: CASSIRIGTRTYEQYF.

The table lists this clone with a count of one. V is TRBV12-2 and J is TRBJ1-2; the tabulated D call, TRBD1, remains unverified against the DNA. TRBV12-2 is an annotated pseudogene. The CDR3 has 16 amino acids. CDR3: CASRLFTQGRNYGYTF. The CDR3 DNA reads TGTGCAAGTCGCTTATTCACCCAGGGTAGAAACTATGGCTACACCTTC.

The J gene is TRBJ1-2, the V gene TRBV5-1, with D possibly being TRBD1 (5 bases). Deletions cut 3 bases from V and 3 bases from J, with 12 bases between. CDR1 is SGHRS and CDR2 is YFSETQ in the germline V gene. The CDR3 length is 14 residues. The CDR3 region has the DNA TGCGCCAGCAGCTCAGGGAGGGCACACTATGGCTACACCTTC. Translation: CASSSGRAHYGYTF.

This chain links TRBV5-1 with TRBJ2-1; TRBD2 matches at 12 bases. With 0 bases clipped from V and 0 bases from J, the junction kept 7 bases outside the gene matches. This CDR3 contains 19 residues. Per germline, CDR1 SGHRS and CDR2 YFSETQ. CDR3 amino acids: CASSLGLAGGTPSYNEQFF. For the CDR3, the DNA is TGCGCCAGCAGCTTGGGGCTAGCGGGAGGGACACCCTCCTACAATGAGCAGTTCTTC. The whole variable domain, filled in from reference TRBV5-1 and TRBJ2-1, reads KAGVTQTPRYLIKTRGQQVTLSCSPISGHRSVSWYQQTPGQGLQFLFEYFSETQRNKGNFPGRFSGRQFSNSRSEMNVSTLELGDSALYLCASSLGLAGGTPSYNEQFFGPGTRLTVL.

A single count supports this clone. The chain combines TRBV4-2 with TRBJ2-7, with TRBD2 matching over 11 bases. The CDR3 spans 14 residues. The V gene end was trimmed by 6 bases and the J gene end by 2 bases; junction bases not matched to a gene: 3. CDR1 and CDR2 (germline): LGHNA, YNFKEQ. The CDR3 spells CASSVAGGPYEQYF. CDR3 DNA: TGTGCCAGCAGTGTAGCGGGAGGGCCCTACGAGCAGTACTTC.

The chain joins TRBV6-5 to TRBJ1-2, with 8 bases lining up with TRBD1. The CDR3 contains 15 residues. CDR1 is MNHEY and CDR2 is SVGAGI in the germline V gene. V trimming: 2 bases; J trimming: 2 bases; junction bases outside the gene matches: 4. The CDR3 sequence: CASSYVGQGNYGYTF. The CDR3 DNA follows: TGTGCCAGCAGTTACGTAGGACAGGGAAACTATGGCTACACCTTC.

This sequence joins TRBV28 and TRBJ1-1, with a tentative D call TRBD1 (5 bases). This CDR3 region has 13 residues. Trimming took 10 bases from V and 8 from J, leaving 20 bases between them. Per the germline V gene, CDR1 is MDHEN and CDR2 is SYDVKM. The CDR3 protein is CATLREGRLEAFF. As DNA, the CDR3 is TGTGCCACCCTCCGGGAGGGGCGTTTAGAAGCTTTCTTT. The variable domain in full, with the rest retrieved from reference TRBV28 and TRBJ1-1, is DVKVTQSSRYLVKRTGEKVFLECVQDMDHENMFWYRQDPGLGLRLIYFSYDVKMKEKGDIPEGYSVSREKKERFSLILESASTNQTSMYLCATLREGRLEAFFGQGTRLTVV.

The chain combines TRBV7-3 with TRBJ2-3; 9 bases map to TRBD2. The trim removed 5 bases at V and 4 bases at J, leaving 16 bases unmatched. Germline CDR1 and CDR2: SGHTA and FQGTGA. This CDR3 spans 18 amino acids. The CDR3 nucleotides read TGTGCCAGCAGCCCGGGACTAGCCTCCTACAAGTCCCCAGATACGCAGTATTTT. Encoded protein: CASSPGLASYKSPDTQYF. Filled out from reference TRBV7-3 and TRBJ2-3, the complete variable domain reads GAGVSQTPSNKVTEKGKYVELRCDPISGHTALYWYRQSLGQGPEFLIYFQGTGAADDSGLPNDRFFAVRPEGSVSTLKIQRTERGDSAVYLCASSPGLASYKSPDTQYFGPGTRLTVL.

The V gene is TRBV7-3, the J gene TRBJ2-5, with D hard to call. V was clipped by 4 bases and J by 0 bases, with 6 bases between them. Germline assignment: CDR1 SGHTA and CDR2 FQGTGA. The CDR3 is made up of 13 amino acids. The DNA of the CDR3 is TGTGCCAGCAGCTCGCACAACCAAGAGACCCAGTACTTC. Translating it yields CASSSHNQETQYF.

The sample holds one count of this clone. V gene TRBV19 combines with J gene TRBJ2-7; 12 bases are shared with TRBD2. Germline V gene sequence: CDR1 LNHDA, CDR2 SQIVND (reference sequence). The CDR3 sequence is 14 residues long. The CDR3 loop reads CKEEGTSGRAEQYF. For the CDR3, the DNA is TGTAAGGAAGAGGGGACTAGCGGGCGAGCCGAGCAGTACTTC.

The chain couples TRBV3-1 (or the pseudogene TRBV3-2) to TRBJ1-3; D is ambiguous. With 4 bases removed from V and 4 bases from J, the gap between germline ends came to 14 bases. CDR3 size: 15 residues. Germline CDR1 is LGHDT and CDR2 is YNNKEL (reference sequence). The CDR3 spells CASSPSSGSGNTIYF. The CDR3 region has the DNA TGTGCCAGCAGCCCTAGTTCGGGGTCCGGAAACACCATATATTTT.

The V and J genes are TRBV20-1 and TRBJ2-5; D might be TRBD2 (5 bases). The CDR3 extends over 12 amino acids. Trimming pared 3 bases from V and 7 bases from J, leaving 12 bases between. The germline gives CDR1 DFQATT, CDR2 SNEGSKA (reference sequence). In DNA form, the CDR3 reads TGCAGTGCTAGTCGGGATTTAGGGACCCAGTACTTC. Residues: CSASRDLGTQYF.